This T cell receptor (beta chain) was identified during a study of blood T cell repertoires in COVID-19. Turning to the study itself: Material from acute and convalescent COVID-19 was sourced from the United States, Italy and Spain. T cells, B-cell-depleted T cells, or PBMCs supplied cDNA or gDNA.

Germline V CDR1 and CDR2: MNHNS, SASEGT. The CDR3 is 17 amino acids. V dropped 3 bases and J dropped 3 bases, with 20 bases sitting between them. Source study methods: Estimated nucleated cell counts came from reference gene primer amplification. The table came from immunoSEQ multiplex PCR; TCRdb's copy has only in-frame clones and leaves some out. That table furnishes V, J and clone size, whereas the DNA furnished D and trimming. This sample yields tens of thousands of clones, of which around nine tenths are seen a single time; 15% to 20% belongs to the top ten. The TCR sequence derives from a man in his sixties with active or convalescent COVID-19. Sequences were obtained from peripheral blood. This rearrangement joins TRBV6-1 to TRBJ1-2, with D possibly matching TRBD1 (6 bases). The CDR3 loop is CASSDSGTSTFDYGYTF. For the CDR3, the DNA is TGTGCCAGCAGTGATTCCGGGACATCTACCTTCGACTATGGCTACACCTTC.